One sample yielded the 28 T cell receptor beta chains listed below, sequenced in a study of blood T cell repertoires in COVID-19. Generated by immunoSEQ multiplex PCR, the TCRdb table keeps only in-frame clones and is missing some. This sample has about 300,000 clones; around 89% occur once, and the top ten carry roughly 7%. Sequencing was carried out using peripheral blood. The receptors derive from a woman in her twenties or thirties who had recovered from COVID-19.

The rearrangement links TRBV28 to TRBJ2-3, with D maybe TRBD2 (5 bases). Trimming took 5 bases from V and 2 from J, leaving 17 bases between them. The germline V gene has CDR1 MDHEN and CDR2 SYDVKM. The CDR3 is 16 residues long. The CDR3 DNA reads TGTGCCAGCAGTCCCCCTCGCTCTAGCTACACAGATACGCAGTATTTT. This sequence encodes CASSPPRSSYTDTQYF.

The chain uses TRBV2 and TRBJ1-6; TRBD1 agrees at 8 bases. V was clipped by 7 bases and J by 7 bases; unmatched bases: 9. Germline V gene data show CDR1 as SNHLY and CDR2 as FYNNEI. This CDR3 has 15 residues. CDR3 nucleotide sequence: TGTGCCAGCAAGAGGTTCGGGGACAGGAATTCACCCCTCCACTTT. Amino acids: CASKRFGDRNSPLHF.

The chain joins TRBV19 to TRBJ2-7; tentatively, D is TRBD2 (6 bases). The length of the CDR3 is 16 residues. CDR1 and CDR2 (germline): LNHDA, SQIVND (reference sequence). The V end was cut by 2 bases, the J end by 0 bases, with 14 bases between. DNA for the CDR3: TGTGCCAGTAGTATACATCCGGGGGTGGGCTCCTACGAGCAGTACTTC. Translation gives CASSIHPGVGSYEQYF.

This clone was observed a handful of times. The J gene is TRBJ1-6, the V gene TRBV5-4; 7 bases map to TRBD1. The length of the CDR3 is 14 residues. V was clipped by 4 bases and J by 10 bases; unmatched bases: 8. The germline CDR1 and CDR2 sequences are SGHNT and YYREEE (reference sequence). CDR3 protein: CASSRDGDRSPLHF. For the CDR3, the DNA is TGTGCCAGCAGCCGGGATGGGGACAGATCACCCCTCCACTTT.

The chain links TRBV5-4 to TRBJ1-2, with 11 bases identical to TRBD1. The ends lost 2 bases at V and 4 bases at J; junction bases unmatched: 4. Germline CDR1 is SGHNT and CDR2 is YYREEE (reference sequence). The CDR3 has 15 amino acids. The CDR3 loop is CASSLPGTGGYGYTF. The CDR3 DNA follows: TGTGCCAGCAGCTTACCCGGGACAGGGGGCTATGGCTACACCTTC. Using reference TRBV5-4 and TRBJ1-2 for the parts outside the CDR3, the full variable domain is ETGVTQSPTHLIKTRGQQVTLRCSSQSGHNTVSWYQQALGQGPQFIFQYYREEENGRGNFPPRFSGLQFPNYSSELNVNALELDDSALYLCASSLPGTGGYGYTFGSGTRLTVV.

The rearrangement joins TRBV23-1 to TRBJ2-1; no clear D. TRBV23-1 is labeled an ORF, and its function is uncertain. CDR3 length equals 16 residues. CDR3 in DNA: TGCGGCCGTGGTGCGAACTGTTTAATTCCCTACAATGAGCAGTTCTTC. It yields the protein CGRGANCLIPYNEQFF.

Concerning this clone: Within the sample, other DNA sequences also encode this same CDR3. The chain recombines TRBV6-5 with TRBJ1-1; a possible D gene is TRBD1 (6 bases). The CDR3 totals 12 residues. Germline V gives CDR1 MNHEY, CDR2 SVGAGI. V lost 6 bases to trimming and J lost 4 bases, with 9 bases between them. CDR3 in amino acids: CASRAGATEAFF. For the CDR3, the DNA is TGTGCCAGCAGAGCAGGGGCCACTGAAGCTTTCTTT.

The genes are TRBV18 and TRBJ1-3; D call uncertain. V was cut by 2 bases and J by 0 bases, with 8 bases left in between. The length of the CDR3 is 15 residues. Germline CDR1 reads KGHSH; CDR2 reads LQKENI. CDR3 amino acids: CASSPIRDSGNTIYF. CDR3 DNA: TGTGCCAGCTCACCAATCCGGGACTCTGGAAACACCATATATTTT.

This clone was counted ten times or more. This chain uses TRBV3-1 (or the pseudogene TRBV3-2) with TRBJ1-2; D is unclear. This CDR3 has 14 amino acids. The V and J ends lost 0 bases and 8 bases respectively, with 13 bases between them. Germline CDR1 LGHDT, CDR2 YNNKEL (reference sequence). CDR3 in amino acids: CASSQDPGVHGYTF. For the CDR3, the DNA is TGTGCCAGCAGCCAAGATCCCGGGGTTCACGGCTACACCTTC.

The chain links TRBV30 to TRBJ2-5; 9 positions match TRBD2. The germline V gene has CDR1 GTSNPN and CDR2 SVGIG (reference sequence). The CDR3 has 15 amino acids. After removal of 0 bases from V and 3 bases from J, the junction contained 5 bases not matched to a gene. CDR3 amino acids: CAWSVMSGGKETQYF. The CDR3 DNA reads TGTGCCTGGAGTGTTATGAGCGGGGGGAAAGAGACCCAGTACTTC.

The chain has TRBV5-5 and TRBJ1-4, with TRBD1 matching 10 bases. CDR3 length: 16 amino acids. Trimming at V came to 3 bases and at J to 3 bases, leaving 5 bases not matched to a gene. Germline CDR1 SGHKS, CDR2 YYEKEE (reference sequence). CDR3: CASSSRQGASNEKLFF. The DNA of the CDR3 is TGTGCCAGCAGCTCAAGACAGGGGGCGTCTAATGAAAAACTGTTTTTT. Based on the CDR3 plus reference TRBV5-5 and TRBJ1-4, the full variable domain is DAGVTQSPTHLIKTRGQQVTLRCSPISGHKSVSWYQQVLGQGPQFIFQYYEKEERGRGNFPDRFSARQFPNYSSELNVNALLLGDSALYLCASSSRQGASNEKLFFGSGTQLSVL.

The chain combines TRBV11-2 with TRBJ2-1; D perhaps matches TRBD2 (5 bases). V dropped 1 base and J dropped 3 bases, with 7 bases sitting between them. This CDR3 spans 14 amino acids. The germline CDR1 and CDR2 sequences are SGHAT and FQNNGV. CDR3 DNA sequence: TGTGCCAGCAGCTTAGCGGGGAGCTACAATGAGCAGTTCTTC. Translation gives CASSLAGSYNEQFF.

This chain connects TRBV13 to TRBJ2-3; tentatively, D is TRBD2 (6 bases). Germline lookup yields CDR1 PRHDT and CDR2 FYEKMQ (reference sequence). CDR3 size: 14 residues. Trimming stripped 5 bases from V and 4 bases from J, with 13 bases between. The CDR3 nucleotides read TGTGCCAGCAGCCCCGGGGGACGGTCAGATACGCAGTATTTT. Protein sequence: CASSPGGRSDTQYF.

This clone showed up just a few times. The rearrangement joins TRBV7-9 to TRBJ2-3, with 11 bases identical to TRBD2. This CDR3 has 17 amino acids. With V trimmed by 5 bases and J by 3 bases, 10 bases remained unmatched. Germline V gene sequence: CDR1 SEHNR, CDR2 FQNEAQ (reference sequence). CDR3 sequence: CASSQGGTSGGTDTQYF. The CDR3 nucleotides read TGTGCCAGCAGCCAAGGGGGGACTAGCGGTGGGACAGATACGCAGTATTTT.

The chain links TRBV6-5 to TRBJ2-4; TRBD2 is a possible D gene (5 bases). The CDR3 loop spans 14 amino acids. Trimming removed 10 bases from V and 0 bases from J, with 13 bases in between. Germline lookup yields CDR1 MNHEY and CDR2 SVGAGI. The CDR3 region has the DNA TGTGCCACCACCGGGGTTTTAGCCAAAAACATTCAGTACTTC. It encodes CATTGVLAKNIQYF.

This chain uses TRBV6-5 with TRBJ1-1, with TRBD1 matching over 7 bases. V lost 5 bases to trimming and J lost 4 bases; unmatched junction nucleotides: 1. The V gene's germline CDR1 is MNHEY and CDR2 SVGAGI. The CDR3 covers 12 residues. The CDR3 protein is CASSNRGTEAFF. CDR3 coding DNA: TGTGCCAGCAGTAACAGGGGCACTGAAGCTTTCTTT.

CDR3 region: CASSRQSYNSPLHF. As DNA, the CDR3 is TGTGCCAGCAGTCGACAGTCCTATAATTCACCCCTCCACTTT. The chain has TRBV6-5 and TRBJ1-6, with D perhaps TRBD1 (5 bases). V lost 5 bases to trimming and J lost 1 base, with 6 bases between them. In germline, CDR1 is MNHEY, CDR2 SVGAGI. The CDR3 has 14 residues.

This clone was seen just once. This rearrangement joins TRBV5-1 to TRBJ1-3, with D possibly being TRBD1 (6 bases). The V gene's germline CDR1 is SGHRS and CDR2 YFSETQ. There are 16 residues in the CDR3. Trimming stripped 1 base from V and 8 bases from J, with 19 bases between. CDR3 sequence reads: CASSLTTNRDGDTIYF. Here the CDR3 DNA reads TGCGCCAGCAGCTTGACAACGAACAGGGATGGTGACACCATATATTTT.

The J gene is TRBJ1-1, the V gene TRBV25-1, with TRBD1 identical over 7 bases. The V segment lost 4 bases and the J segment 7 bases; nucleotides outside the gene matches: 9. Per the germline V gene, CDR1 is MGHDK and CDR2 is SYGVNS. The CDR3 covers 14 residues. CDR3: CASSATTGRNEAFF. Here the CDR3 DNA reads TGTGCCAGCAGTGCCACGACAGGGAGGAATGAAGCTTTCTTT.

This chain connects TRBV30 to TRBJ2-5; D is ambiguous. V dropped 5 bases and J dropped 2 bases, with 12 bases sitting between them. The CDR3 contains 13 residues. Per the germline V gene, CDR1 is GTSNPN and CDR2 is SVGIG (reference sequence). CDR3 residues: CAWAKQVQETQYF. In DNA form, the CDR3 reads TGTGCCTGGGCCAAGCAGGTACAAGAGACCCAGTACTTC.

The chain carries TRBV7-2 and TRBJ1-1; 7 bases match TRBD1. The CDR3 has 14 amino acids. CDR1 and CDR2 (germline): SGHTA, FQGNSA. The V and J ends lost 6 bases and 2 bases, in that order; junction bases with no gene match: 6. CDR3: CASRPGQTNTEAFF. The CDR3 DNA reads TGTGCCAGCAGGCCGGGACAGACTAACACTGAAGCTTTCTTT.

The chain is built from TRBV2 and TRBJ1-1, with 7 bases that match TRBD1. V lost 7 bases to trimming and J lost 1 base; unmatched junction nucleotides: 12. Germline CDR1 and CDR2: SNHLY and FYNNEI. The CDR3 runs to 16 residues. In DNA form, the CDR3 reads TGTGCCAGCATGAAGGAAGGGGGCTCCAGGAACACTGAAGCTTTCTTT. This gives the protein CASMKEGGSRNTEAFF. The full variable domain, completed using reference TRBV2 and TRBJ1-1, is EPEVTQTPSHQVTQMGQEVILRCVPISNHLYFYWYRQILGQKVEFLVSFYNNEISEKSEIFDDQFSVERPDGSNFTLKIRSTKLEDSAMYFCASMKEGGSRNTEAFFGQGTRLTVV.

V is TRBV5-1 and J is TRBJ1-2; 7 bases agree with TRBD1. The CDR3 is made up of 16 amino acids. Trimming removed 1 base from V and 1 base from J; junction bases left unmatched: 7. CDR1 SGHRS and CDR2 YFSETQ come from the germline V gene. The CDR3 sequence is CASSLTSGTVNYGYTF. DNA of the CDR3: TGCGCCAGCAGCTTGACCTCAGGGACAGTTAACTATGGCTACACCTTC.

This clone was recorded once. This chain connects TRBV28 to TRBJ1-5, with D possibly TRBD1 on 6 matching bases. The CDR3 spans 15 residues. Germline loops: CDR1 MDHEN, CDR2 SYDVKM. Trimming stripped 6 bases from V and 4 bases from J, with 16 bases between. The CDR3: CASSSPGGANQPQHF. CDR3 nucleotides: TGTGCCAGCAGCTCTCCTGGGGGGGCTAATCAGCCCCAGCATTTT.

In its sample, this clone was seen once. The CDR3 region has the DNA TGTGCCAGCCGCCGTCGGGAGACCCAGTACTTC. It is translated as CASRRRETQYF. The chain has TRBV2 and TRBJ2-5; D not resolved. CDR3 size: 11 residues. Germline V CDR1 and CDR2: SNHLY, FYNNEI. V lost 8 bases to trimming and J lost 5 bases, with 9 bases between them.

This clone showed up just once. The genes are TRBV7-2 and TRBJ1-3; TRBD1 is a possible D gene (5 bases). The V end was cut by 1 base, the J end by 2 bases, with 12 bases between. Germline CDR1 and CDR2: SGHTA and FQGNSA. The CDR3 is 16 residues long. The DNA for the CDR3 is TGTGCCAGCAGCTTAGTGGGGGGTGCGGCTGGAAACACCATATATTTT. Its translation is CASSLVGGAAGNTIYF.

This rearrangement joins TRBV12-3 or TRBV12-4 to TRBJ1-1; D unresolved. The CDR3 spans 13 residues. V was cut by 7 bases and J by 6 bases, with 15 bases left in between. CDR3 sequence: CASIGEGKPEAFF. Written as DNA, the CDR3 is TGTGCCAGCATCGGGGAAGGAAAGCCTGAAGCTTTCTTT.

The chain is built from TRBV10-3 and TRBJ2-7; 10 bases agree with TRBD1. Trimming cost V 7 bases and J 3 bases; bases outside gene matches: 6. The germline gives CDR1 ENHRY, CDR2 SYGVKD. The CDR3 is made up of 14 amino acids. The CDR3 bases are TGTGCCATCAACGACAGGGGGCTTGACTACGAGCAGTACTTC. It is translated as CAINDRGLDYEQYF.